This T cell receptor (beta chain) was documented in a study of CD8+ T cells in alopecia areata. Study context: Tofacitinib administration to treated patients was oral, at 5 to 10 mg twice daily. Study-wide results and limits: Scalp sample data also include resident alphabeta T cells from normal skin.

In regard to this clone: The antigen is unknown.

Once RNA had been extracted, it was reverse transcribed into cDNA to act as the sequencing template. Measured with immunoSEQ multiplex PCR; TCRdb has only the in-frame clones, and not every one. The sample has about 200,000 clones, around three fifths seen once. Germline CDR1 reads SGHNT; CDR2 reads YYREEE (reference sequence). This CDR3 spans 14 amino acids. V lost 2 bases to trimming and J lost 3 bases, with 8 bases between them. V and J are TRBV5-4 and TRBJ2-2, with D perhaps matching TRBD2 (6 bases). The material sequenced was CD4+ T cells sorted from blood, taken at week 0. This TCR derives from a human donor with alopecia areata. The CDR3 here is CASSFSGYTGELFF. The CDR3 region has the DNA TGTGCCAGCAGCTTTAGCGGTTACACCGGGGAGCTGTTTTTT.